Listed below are T cell receptor beta chains from one sample, sequenced in a study of beta chain features in type 1 diabetes. The data were produced by immunoSEQ multiplex PCR, yet TCRdb's version contains in-frame clones alone and is incomplete. This table holds 450,000 to 600,000 clones, about 29% found once. Sequencing used naive CD4+ T cells from blood. These receptors were collected from a man between 18 and 35 years old in good health. Both conserved end residues are part of each CDR3. D genes are given only for firm matches. Size tells how often a clone was seen (once, few, many) or the class of an expanded clone, and some rows leave it out.

j_gene: TRBJ1-1; v_gene: TRBV6-1; d_gene: -; len: 13; abundance: -; CDR3aa: CASSVTDAGIAFF; CDR3nt: TGTGCCAGCAGTGTCACGGACGCCGGGATCGCTTTCTTT
j_gene: TRBJ2-7; v_gene: TRBV5-1; d_gene: TRBD1; len: 13; abundance: -; CDR3aa: CASSLTTGSVRYF; CDR3nt: TGCGCCAGCAGCTTGACGACAGGGTCAGTTCGGTACTTC
j_gene: TRBJ2-5; v_gene: TRBV10-3; d_gene: -; len: 13; abundance: -; CDR3aa: CAISESPEETQYF; CDR3nt: TGTGCCATCAGTGAGAGTCCAGAAGAGACCCAGTACTTC
j_gene: TRBJ2-3; v_gene: TRBV7-2; d_gene: -; len: 16; abundance: -; CDR3aa: CASSYAATRGTDTQYF; CDR3nt: TGTGCCAGCAGCTACGCAGCGACTAGGGGCACAGATACGCAGTATTTT
j_gene: TRBJ1-5; v_gene: TRBV30; d_gene: -; len: 14; abundance: -; CDR3aa: CAWSVRTLDQPQHF; CDR3nt: TGTGCCTGGAGTGTAAGGACGCTGGATCAGCCCCAGCATTTT
j_gene: TRBJ2-7; v_gene: TRBV30; d_gene: TRBD2; len: 18; abundance: -; CDR3aa: CAWSVSVGLADRSYEQYF; CDR3nt: TGTGCCTGGAGTGTTTCAGTGGGACTAGCGGATCGCTCCTACGAGCAGTACTTC
j_gene: TRBJ2-1; v_gene: TRBV29-1; d_gene: -; len: 12; abundance: -; CDR3aa: CSTSRAPNEQFF; CDR3nt: TGCAGCACCTCTCGGGCTCCCAATGAGCAGTTCTTC
j_gene: TRBJ2-3; v_gene: TRBV7-2; d_gene: -; len: 14; abundance: -; CDR3aa: CASSLDAYTDTQYF; CDR3nt: TGTGCCAGCAGCTTAGACGCATACACAGATACGCAGTATTTT
j_gene: TRBJ2-3; v_gene: TRBV7-2; d_gene: -; len: 13; abundance: -; CDR3aa: CASSLSFRDTQYF; CDR3nt: TGTGCCAGCAGCTTATCTTTTAGGGATACGCAGTATTTT
j_gene: TRBJ1-2; v_gene: TRBV7-2; d_gene: TRBD1; len: 13; abundance: -; CDR3aa: CASSRDRRNGYTF; CDR3nt: TGTGCCAGCAGCCGGGACAGGCGTAATGGCTACACCTTC
j_gene: TRBJ2-7; v_gene: TRBV7-9; d_gene: TRBD1; len: 14; abundance: few; CDR3aa: CASSRDRGIHEQYF; CDR3nt: TGTGCCAGCAGCCGGGACAGGGGTATCCACGAGCAGTACTTC
j_gene: TRBJ2-7; v_gene: TRBV30; d_gene: TRBD1; len: 13; abundance: few; CDR3aa: CAWGRQGPYEQYF; CDR3nt: TGTGCCTGGGGACGACAGGGACCCTACGAGCAGTACTTC
j_gene: TRBJ2-2; v_gene: TRBV9; d_gene: -; len: 14; abundance: once; CDR3aa: CASSPRTETGELFF; CDR3nt: TGTGCCAGCAGCCCCCGGACTGAGACCGGGGAGCTGTTTTTT
j_gene: TRBJ2-7; v_gene: TRBV6-1; d_gene: -; len: 13; abundance: -; CDR3aa: CASTWRFSVEQYF; CDR3nt: TGTGCCAGCACTTGGAGATTCAGCGTCGAGCAGTACTTC
j_gene: TRBJ2-5; v_gene: TRBV7-2; d_gene: TRBD1; len: 15; abundance: -; CDR3aa: CASSFDRGNQETQYF; CDR3nt: TGTGCCAGCAGCTTTGACAGGGGGAACCAAGAGACCCAGTACTTC
j_gene: TRBJ1-1; v_gene: TRBV25-1; d_gene: -; len: 15; abundance: few; CDR3aa: CASSEYRGGNTEAFF; CDR3nt: TGTGCCAGCAGTGAATATCGGGGCGGGAACACTGAAGCTTTCTTT
j_gene: TRBJ2-5; v_gene: TRBV28; d_gene: -; len: 15; abundance: few; CDR3aa: CASSFTRLYQETQYF; CDR3nt: TGTGCCAGCAGTTTCACCCGGCTGTACCAAGAGACCCAGTACTTC
j_gene: TRBJ2-1; v_gene: TRBV7-3; d_gene: -; len: 11; abundance: -; CDR3aa: CASSPGEGLFF; CDR3nt: TGTGCCAGCAGCCCAGGGGAGGGCCTATTCTTC
j_gene: TRBJ2-1; v_gene: TRBV7-2; d_gene: -; len: 14; abundance: -; CDR3aa: CASTGASSYNEQFF; CDR3nt: TGTGCCAGCACCGGCGCGAGCTCCTACAATGAGCAGTTCTTC
j_gene: TRBJ2-5; v_gene: TRBV5-6; d_gene: TRBD2; len: 16; abundance: -; CDR3aa: CASSLETSGRLETQYF; CDR3nt: TGTGCCAGCAGCTTGGAGACTAGCGGGAGATTAGAGACCCAGTACTTC
j_gene: TRBJ1-5; v_gene: TRBV7-2; d_gene: -; len: 16; abundance: -; CDR3aa: CASSDRWATQHQPQHF; CDR3nt: TGTGCCAGCAGCGATCGATGGGCGACGCAACATCAGCCCCAGCATTTT
j_gene: TRBJ2-5; v_gene: TRBV6-6; d_gene: -; len: 12; abundance: -; CDR3aa: CASSYPGETQYF; CDR3nt: TGTGCCAGCAGTTACCCGGGAGAGACCCAGTACTTC
j_gene: TRBJ2-7; v_gene: TRBV20-1; d_gene: -; len: 10; abundance: -; CDR3aa: CSARQYEQYF; CDR3nt: TGCAGTGCTAGGCAGTACGAGCAGTACTTC
j_gene: TRBJ2-7; v_gene: TRBV30; d_gene: TRBD1; len: 14; abundance: few; CDR3aa: CAWSVAGGPYEQYF; CDR3nt: TGTGCCTGGAGTGTGGCAGGGGGCCCCTACGAGCAGTACTTC
j_gene: TRBJ2-7; v_gene: TRBV29-1; d_gene: -; len: 11; abundance: few; CDR3aa: CSAGRPYEQYF; CDR3nt: TGCAGCGCGGGTCGGCCCTACGAGCAGTACTTC
j_gene: TRBJ2-7; v_gene: TRBV25-1; d_gene: TRBD1; len: 15; abundance: few; CDR3aa: CASSARGQGASEQYF; CDR3nt: TGTGCCAGCAGTGCCAGGGGACAGGGGGCTAGTGAGCAGTACTTC
j_gene: TRBJ2-7; v_gene: TRBV5-1; d_gene: -; len: 12; abundance: -; CDR3aa: CASSGVTYEQYF; CDR3nt: TGCGCCAGCAGTGGAGTAACCTACGAGCAGTACTTC
j_gene: TRBJ1-2; v_gene: TRBV30; d_gene: -; len: 15; abundance: few; CDR3aa: CAWSSAGPSNYGYTF; CDR3nt: TGTGCCTGGAGTTCGGCAGGTCCTTCTAACTATGGCTACACCTTC
j_gene: TRBJ2-1; v_gene: TRBV13; d_gene: TRBD2; len: 14; abundance: few; CDR3aa: CASRRGTSGTEQFF; CDR3nt: TGTGCCAGCAGGAGAGGGACTAGCGGGACAGAGCAGTTCTTC
j_gene: TRBJ2-7; v_gene: TRBV4-2; d_gene: -; len: 14; abundance: -; CDR3aa: CASRLLGGRYEQYF; CDR3nt: TGTGCCAGCAGACTACTTGGGGGCCGCTACGAGCAGTACTTC
j_gene: TRBJ2-1; v_gene: TRBV7-2; d_gene: -; len: 11; abundance: few; CDR3aa: CASSLGGEQFF; CDR3nt: TGTGCCAGCAGCTTAGGTGGTGAGCAGTTCTTC
j_gene: TRBJ2-7; v_gene: TRBV5-6; d_gene: -; len: 12; abundance: few; CDR3aa: CASSLTGYEQYF; CDR3nt: TGTGCCAGCAGCCTGACAGGATACGAGCAGTACTTC
j_gene: TRBJ2-1; v_gene: TRBV10-3; d_gene: -; len: 12; abundance: -; CDR3aa: CAISERGNEQFF; CDR3nt: TGTGCCATCAGTGAAAGGGGGAATGAGCAGTTCTTC
j_gene: TRBJ2-3; v_gene: TRBV7-2; d_gene: -; len: 13; abundance: -; CDR3aa: CASSLFDTDTQYF; CDR3nt: TGTGCCAGCAGCTTATTTGACACAGATACGCAGTATTTT
j_gene: TRBJ2-1; v_gene: TRBV6-1; d_gene: TRBD2; len: 15; abundance: -; CDR3aa: CASSVGRGTYNEQFF; CDR3nt: TGTGCCAGCAGTGTGGGGAGGGGCACCTACAATGAGCAGTTCTTC
j_gene: TRBJ2-7; v_gene: TRBV29-1; d_gene: -; len: 14; abundance: -; CDR3aa: CSVGTGVVNYEQYF; CDR3nt: TGCAGCGTTGGGACGGGGGTCGTTAACTACGAGCAGTACTTC
j_gene: TRBJ2-6; v_gene: TRBV25-1; d_gene: -; len: 15; abundance: -; CDR3aa: CASSDTGSGANVLTF; CDR3nt: TGTGCCAGCAGCGACACAGGCTCTGGGGCCAACGTCCTGACTTTC
j_gene: TRBJ2-5; v_gene: TRBV30; d_gene: TRBD2; len: 15; abundance: -; CDR3aa: CAWSVAGSSQGTQYF; CDR3nt: TGTGCCTGGAGTGTAGCGGGAAGCTCCCAAGGGACCCAGTACTTC
j_gene: TRBJ2-7; v_gene: TRBV2; d_gene: -; len: 10; abundance: -; CDR3aa: CASRSYEQYF; CDR3nt: TGTGCCAGTCGTTCCTACGAGCAGTACTTC
j_gene: TRBJ2-1; v_gene: TRBV4-1; d_gene: -; len: 16; abundance: -; CDR3aa: CASSRIQGFGYNEQFF; CDR3nt: TGCGCCAGCAGCCGAATCCAGGGTTTCGGTTACAATGAGCAGTTCTTC
j_gene: TRBJ2-3; v_gene: TRBV7-3; d_gene: -; len: 15; abundance: -; CDR3aa: CASSLSLAGTDTQYF; CDR3nt: TGTGCCAGCAGCTTAAGCCTAGCTGGCACAGATACGCAGTATTTT
j_gene: TRBJ2-1; v_gene: TRBV7-6; d_gene: -; len: 15; abundance: once; CDR3aa: CASSLALSQYNEQFF; CDR3nt: TGTGCCAGCAGCTTAGCATTATCCCAATACAATGAGCAGTTCTTC
j_gene: TRBJ2-3; v_gene: TRBV5-4; d_gene: TRBD1; len: 15; abundance: few; CDR3aa: CASSSPVQGPDTQYF; CDR3nt: TGTGCCAGCAGTTCTCCGGTACAGGGGCCAGATACGCAGTATTTT
j_gene: TRBJ2-4; v_gene: TRBV9; d_gene: -; len: 13; abundance: few; CDR3aa: CASSVGDGNIQYF; CDR3nt: TGTGCCAGCAGCGTAGGGGACGGGAACATTCAGTACTTC
j_gene: TRBJ2-1; v_gene: TRBV9; d_gene: -; len: 15; abundance: -; CDR3aa: CASSGSLGPGNEQFF; CDR3nt: TGTGCCAGCAGCGGGTCCCTGGGCCCTGGGAATGAGCAGTTCTTC
j_gene: TRBJ1-2; v_gene: TRBV29-1; d_gene: TRBD1; len: 13; abundance: few; CDR3aa: CSGFDRGGYGYTF; CDR3nt: TGCAGCGGATTCGACAGGGGAGGATATGGCTACACCTTC
j_gene: TRBJ2-5; v_gene: TRBV29-1; d_gene: TRBD2; len: 12; abundance: -; CDR3aa: CSVELAGETQYF; CDR3nt: TGCAGCGTTGAACTAGCGGGTGAGACCCAGTACTTC
j_gene: TRBJ1-5; v_gene: TRBV4-1; d_gene: -; len: 12; abundance: few; CDR3aa: CASSDFNQPQHF; CDR3nt: TGCGCCAGCAGCGACTTCAATCAGCCCCAGCATTTT
j_gene: TRBJ2-7; v_gene: TRBV28; d_gene: TRBD2; len: 17; abundance: -; CDR3aa: CASSFRLAGGPSYEQYF; CDR3nt: TGTGCCAGCAGTTTCAGACTAGCGGGAGGGCCCTCCTACGAGCAGTACTTC
j_gene: TRBJ2-1; v_gene: TRBV30; d_gene: TRBD2; len: 14; abundance: -; CDR3aa: CAWDSSGSYREQFF; CDR3nt: TGTGCCTGGGACTCTAGCGGGAGCTACCGCGAGCAGTTCTTC
j_gene: TRBJ2-5; v_gene: TRBV18; d_gene: -; len: 14; abundance: few; CDR3aa: CASSPGPSSETQYF; CDR3nt: TGTGCCAGCTCACCGGGACCTTCATCGGAGACCCAGTACTTC
j_gene: TRBJ1-2; v_gene: TRBV30; d_gene: -; len: 12; abundance: -; CDR3aa: CAWSVSGYGYTF; CDR3nt: TGTGCCTGGAGTGTATCCGGCTATGGCTACACCTTC
j_gene: TRBJ2-6; v_gene: TRBV27; d_gene: -; len: 15; abundance: few; CDR3aa: CASSLQGAGANVLTF; CDR3nt: TGTGCCAGCAGTTTACAGGGAGCCGGGGCCAACGTCCTGACTTTC